The 17 T cell receptor beta chains listed next were all sequenced from one sample in a study of vaccination effects on CD4 cells after COVID-19. Researchers isolated CD4+ T cells once approximately ten days of culture had elapsed. Their antigens are not known. Profiled with immunoSEQ multiplex PCR; TCRdb holds only in-frame clones, not every one. The sample gives tens of thousands of clones, approximately 78% of which show up once; under 25% is in the top ten. The sample was CD4+ T cells from PBMCs cultured without peptide, taken before COVID-19 vaccination. These receptor sequences come from a human donor who had a prior SARS-CoV-2 infection.

The chain employs TRBV19 and TRBJ1-2; D gene unclear. V lost 4 bases and J 4 bases, leaving 7 bases between the germline ends. This CDR3 contains 12 residues. The germline gives CDR1 LNHDA, CDR2 SQIVND (reference sequence). CDR3 region: CASSRTGYGYTF. The CDR3, as DNA: TGTGCCAGTAGTAGGACCGGCTATGGCTACACCTTC.

The chain carries TRBV2 and TRBJ2-7; possible D gene TRBD1, 6 bases. The V end was cut by 5 bases, the J end by 3 bases, with 11 bases between. The CDR3 totals 13 residues. Germline CDR1 is SNHLY and CDR2 is FYNNEI. CDR3 coding DNA: TGTGCCAGCAGTAACAGAGGGGGCTACGAGCAGTACTTC. It translates to CASSNRGGYEQYF.

The CDR3 loop reads CASSATGLPEAFF. The CDR3 nucleotides read TGTGCCAGCAGCGCGACAGGGCTCCCTGAAGCTTTCTTT. The chain couples TRBV5-6 to TRBJ1-1, with 7 bases aligning to TRBD1. CDR1 is SGHDT, CDR2 YYEEEE, per germline. This CDR3 region has 13 residues. With V trimmed by 4 bases and J by 6 bases, 6 bases remained unmatched.

V is TRBV18 and J is TRBJ2-5; no reliable D call. This CDR3 comprises 16 residues. Germline CDR1 is KGHSH and CDR2 is LQKENI. Trimming took off 4 bases at V and 1 base at J, with 16 bases between the two ends. CDR3 sequence reads: CASSQGIGWSQETQYF. As DNA, the CDR3 is TGTGCCAGCTCACAAGGGATCGGTTGGTCCCAAGAGACCCAGTACTTC.

The chain recombines TRBV5-4 with TRBJ2-3; D not certain. This CDR3 spans 13 amino acids. CDR1 SGHNT and CDR2 YYREEE come from the germline V gene (reference sequence). V lost 1 base, J lost 6 bases, and 9 bases lay in between. CDR3 loop: CASSLITTDTQYF. CDR3 in DNA: TGTGCCAGCAGCTTGATCACGACGGATACGCAGTATTTT.

V and J are TRBV5-5 and TRBJ2-3; 12 bases align to TRBD2. After removal of 4 bases from V and 0 bases from J, the junction contained 9 bases not matched to a gene. Germline V gene lookup returns CDR1 SGHKS and CDR2 YYEKEE (reference sequence). The length of the CDR3 is 18 residues. In nucleotides, the CDR3 is TGTGCCAGCAGCGTTACTAGCGGGGGGCTTTCTAGCACAGATACGCAGTATTTT. Residues: CASSVTSGGLSSTDTQYF.

The rearrangement links TRBV5-5 to TRBJ1-4; 7 nucleotides agree with TRBD1. After removal of 4 bases from V and 0 bases from J, the junction contained 9 bases not matched to a gene. The CDR3 has 17 amino acids. Germline V lookup: CDR1 SGHKS, CDR2 YYEKEE (reference sequence). The CDR3 protein is CASSRDRTSSTNEKLFF. The CDR3 DNA follows: TGTGCCAGCAGCCGGGACAGAACTTCTTCAACTAATGAAAAACTGTTTTTT.

The table lists this clone with a few counts. For the CDR3, the DNA is TGCGCCAGCACCCGGGACAGCTACAATGAGCAGTTCTTC. As protein: CASTRDSYNEQFF. This chain links TRBV5-1 with TRBJ2-1, with 7 nucleotides matching TRBD1. The trim removed 6 bases at V and 3 bases at J, leaving 3 bases unmatched. The CDR3 extends over 13 amino acids. The V gene's germline CDR1 is SGHRS and CDR2 YFSETQ.

The genes are TRBV29-1 and TRBJ2-2, with D maybe TRBD1 (6 bases). Germline CDR1 reads SQVTM; CDR2 reads ANQGSEA. The CDR3 sequence is 14 residues long. V was clipped by 7 bases and J by 8 bases, with 20 bases between them. The CDR3 coding sequence is TGCAGCGCCTCTACCGACAGGCTTGGAGGGGAGCTGTTTTTT. Protein product: CSASTDRLGGELFF.

J is TRBJ2-7 and V is TRBV13, with 12 bases identical to TRBD2. V was pared by 5 bases and J by 0 bases, with 5 bases of the junction left unmatched. The CDR3 sequence is 16 residues long. Germline V lookup: CDR1 PRHDT, CDR2 FYEKMQ (reference sequence). CDR3 sequence reads: CASSGPGLAGSYEQYF. DNA of the CDR3: TGTGCCAGCAGCGGCCCGGGACTAGCGGGCTCCTACGAGCAGTACTTC.

The rearrangement joins TRBV7-2 to TRBJ2-4, with D tentatively TRBD2 (6 bases). This CDR3 has 13 amino acids. With 5 bases removed from V and 16 bases from J, the gap between germline ends came to 21 bases. Per the germline V gene, CDR1 is SGHTA and CDR2 is FQGNSA. For the CDR3, the DNA is TGTGCCAGCAGCCATCGAACTAGCTACGGTTTTTACTTC. The encoded protein is CASSHRTSYGFYF.

The chain couples TRBV9 to TRBJ1-5; no definite D call. Per germline, CDR1 SGDLS and CDR2 YYNGEE. Deletions cut 3 bases from V and 6 bases from J, with 10 bases between. The CDR3 length is 13 residues. CDR3 nucleotides: TGTGCCAGCAGCGAGGATCCCTTTCAGCCCCAGCATTTT. Protein product: CASSEDPFQPQHF.

The chain has TRBV10-3 and TRBJ2-5, with D possibly being TRBD1 (7 bases). Germline values: CDR1 ENHRY, CDR2 SYGVKD. V lost 3 bases and J lost 1, with 9 bases in between. The CDR3 spans 14 residues. CDR3 bases: TGTGCCATCAGTGACCAGGGGGGCCAAGAGACCCAGTACTTC. Translation: CAISDQGGQETQYF.

This clone has a handful of counts. The V and J genes are TRBV5-4 and TRBJ2-3; 8 bases are shared with TRBD2. Germline assignment: CDR1 SGHNT and CDR2 YYREEE (reference sequence). After removal of 5 bases from V and 0 bases from J, the junction contained 14 bases not matched to a gene. The CDR3 contains 18 residues. The CDR3 reads CASRSMTGGFPSTDTQYF. The CDR3 DNA follows: TGTGCCAGCAGGAGCATGACGGGGGGGTTTCCTAGCACAGATACGCAGTATTTT.

This clone appeared once. The J gene is TRBJ2-1, the V gene TRBV7-3, with D possibly being TRBD1 (6 bases). The CDR3 spans 13 residues. Germline V gene lookup returns CDR1 SGHTA and CDR2 FQGTGA. V lost 5 bases to trimming and J lost 7 bases, with 12 bases between them. Written as DNA, the CDR3 is TGTGCCAGCAGCCTCAACAGGGCAAATGAGCAGTTCTTC. Protein sequence: CASSLNRANEQFF.

This chain's CDR3 is CASSPRDMFYEQYF. The CDR3 bases are TGTGCCAGCAGCCCCCGGGACATGTTCTACGAGCAGTACTTC. J is TRBJ2-7 and V is TRBV9, with TRBD1 as a possible D gene (6 bases). V was cut by 4 bases and J by 3 bases, with 14 bases left in between. CDR3 length: 14 amino acids. Per germline, CDR1 SGDLS and CDR2 YYNGEE.

V and J are TRBV5-1 and TRBJ1-4; D not certain. The germline V and J ends were trimmed by 4 bases and 8 bases, with 18 bases remaining between them. The germline CDR1 and CDR2 sequences are SGHRS and YFSETQ. The CDR3 is 15 residues long. In nucleotides, the CDR3 is TGCGCCAGCAGCGGGGTCGGGGAGGCGGGGGAAAAACTGTTTTTT. Translating it yields CASSGVGEAGEKLFF.